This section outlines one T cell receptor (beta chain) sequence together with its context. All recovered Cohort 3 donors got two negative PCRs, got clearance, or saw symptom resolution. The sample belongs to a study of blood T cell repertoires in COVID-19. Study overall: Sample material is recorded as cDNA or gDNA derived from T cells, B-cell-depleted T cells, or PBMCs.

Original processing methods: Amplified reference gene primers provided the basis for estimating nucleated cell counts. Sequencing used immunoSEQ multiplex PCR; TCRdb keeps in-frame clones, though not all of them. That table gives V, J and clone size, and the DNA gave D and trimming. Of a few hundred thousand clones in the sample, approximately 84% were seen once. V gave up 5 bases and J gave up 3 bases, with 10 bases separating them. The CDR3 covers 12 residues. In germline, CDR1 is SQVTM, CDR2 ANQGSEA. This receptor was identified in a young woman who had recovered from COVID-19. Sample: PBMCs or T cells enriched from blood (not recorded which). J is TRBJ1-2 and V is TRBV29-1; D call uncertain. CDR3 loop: CSVRTEDYGYTF. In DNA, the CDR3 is TGCAGCGTTCGGACGGAGGACTATGGCTACACCTTC.